The rows below give T cell receptor beta chains drawn from one sample of a study of human T cells and chemical hapten exposure. In TCRdb, the RACE reads were re-called with MiXCR into one record per CDR3 protein. The sample carries 370,000 or so distinct CDR3 sequences, 4.8% recorded once. Specimen: whole blood, collected in connection with sensitization to the hapten diphenylcyclopropenone (DPC). The receptor set was obtained from a woman between 50 and 59 years old with alopecia areata. Some clones in this sample may be carry-over from other donors' samples. The CDR3 runs from the conserved cysteine through the conserved F or W. Each record gives: clone size, D gene, V gene, CDR3 length, J gene, CDR3 DNA, CDR3 protein. D genes are given only for firm matches. Clone size is not always given. Where it is, it says once, few, many or a class for expanded clones.

many,-,TRBV20-1,12,TRBJ1-5,TGCAGTGCTAGTCGGGTGGATCAGCCCCAGCATTTT,CSASRVDQPQHF
many,TRBD1,TRBV5-1,13,TRBJ2-1,TGCGCCAGCAGCTGGACAGGGGGCAATGAGCAGTTCTTC,CASSWTGGNEQFF
-,-,TRBV2,13,TRBJ1-1,TGTGCCAGCAGTGAAGGCCCCCCAAATGAAGCTTTCTTT,CASSEGPPNEAFF
many,-,TRBV20-1,14,TRBJ1-5,TGCAGTGTGAGTGCGGGGAATAGCAATCAGCCCCAGCATTTT,CSVSAGNSNQPQHF
many,-,TRBV6-5,15,TRBJ1-4,TGTGCCAGCAGCCTCCGAAGGACTACTAATGAAAAACTGTTTTTT,CASSLRRTTNEKLFF
many,-,TRBV6-9,15,TRBJ1-6,TGTGCCAGCAGTTATACGAGCTCCTATAATTCACCCCTCCACTTT,CASSYTSSYNSPLHF
many,TRBD1,TRBV10-3,15,TRBJ1-4,TGTGCCATCAGTGAGTCGACAGGGGCCGAAGAAAAACTGTTTTTT,CAISESTGAEEKLFF
few,TRBD2,TRBV5-1,15,TRBJ2-5,TGCGCCAGCAGTTTGCCAGCGGGGGACCAAGAGACCCAGTACTTC,CASSLPAGDQETQYF
-,-,TRBV29-1,15,TRBJ2-1,TGCAGCGTTACTATAGCGGGAGCAAATCAGGGGGCTAAGTTCTTC,CSVTIAGANQGAKFF
many,-,TRBV7-2,13,TRBJ1-1,TGTGCCAGCAGCTTAAGTTGGGACACTGAAGCTTTCTTT,CASSLSWDTEAFF
many,-,TRBV27,12,TRBJ2-7,TGTGCCAGCAGTTTCTCTCCCCGCGAGCAGTACTTC,CASSFSPREQYF
many,TRBD2,TRBV20-1,17,TRBJ2-7,TGCAGTGCCTGGTCCGGGACTAGCGGGAGGTCCTCCTACGAGCAGTACTTC,CSAWSGTSGRSSYEQYF
many,-,TRBV12-3/TRBV12-4,16,TRBJ1-2,TGTGCCAGCAGTTTAGGCAGGGGCCTTGATGGGTATGGCTACACCTTC,CASSLGRGLDGYGYTF
few,-,TRBV20-1,14,TRBJ2-2,TGCAGTGCTAGTCTCAGCTCGAACACCGGGGAGCTGTTTTTT,CSASLSSNTGELFF
few,-,TRBV7-9,15,TRBJ1-2,TGTGCCAGCAGCTGGCCTAGGGCACCCCCAAGTGGCTACACCTTC,CASSWPRAPPSGYTF
many,TRBD2,TRBV5-1,17,TRBJ2-5,TGCGCCAGCAGCTTCCATGCTGAGCGGGGGGGCGTAGAGACCCAGTACTTC,CASSFHAERGGVETQYF
few,TRBD2,TRBV13,14,TRBJ2-7,TGTGCCAGCAGCTTACTAGCGGCTTCTCGCGAGCAGTACTTC,CASSLLAASREQYF
few,-,TRBV12-3/TRBV12-4,15,TRBJ1-4,TGTGCCAGCAGTTTATATCGGGGGGGTGGTGAAAAACTGTTTTTT,CASSLYRGGGEKLFF
many,-,TRBV6-1,12,TRBJ2-7,TGTGCCAGCAGTGCCCGGCTGTACGAGCAGTACTTC,CASSARLYEQYF
few,-,TRBV9,14,TRBJ2-1,TGTGCCAGCAGCCCGGACCCCATGGACAGCCAGCAGTTCTTC,CASSPDPMDSQQFF
-,-,TRBV29-1,13,TRBJ2-5,TGCAGCGCCAGTAGGACCGAGCGGGAGACCCAGTACTTC,CSASRTERETQYF
many,-,TRBV21-1,13,TRBJ1-5,TGTGCCAGCAGCAAAGTGGGGAATCAGCCCCAGCATTTT,CASSKVGNQPQHF
few,TRBD2,TRBV30,16,TRBJ2-6,TGTGCCTGGGTAGCGGGAGCAACATCGGGGGCCAACGTCCTGACTTTC,CAWVAGATSGANVLTF
-,-,TRBV2,16,TRBJ1-5,TGTGCCAGCGCCCTACAGGATTACTATAGCAATCAGCCCCAGCATTTT,CASALQDYYSNQPQHF
-,TRBD2,TRBV20-1,19,TRBJ2-1,TGCAGTGCTCCCCCTCTAGGATCCTTAGCGGGAGGACGCTACAATGAGCAGTTCTTC,CSAPPLGSLAGGRYNEQFF
few,-,TRBV5-4,17,TRBJ2-6,TGTGCCAGCAGCTTGGATTCCGCAGGGGCTGGGGCCAACGTCCTGACTTTC,CASSLDSAGAGANVLTF
-,TRBD1,TRBV7-2,15,TRBJ1-2,TGTGCCAGCAGCTTTACAGGGGGCGCGGGATATGGCTACACCTTC,CASSFTGGAGYGYTF
many,TRBD2,TRBV6-6,16,TRBJ2-5,TGTGCCAGCAGTTACACCGGGACTAGCGGGGGGGAGACCCAGTACTTC,CASSYTGTSGGETQYF
many,-,TRBV5-1,14,TRBJ1-4,TGCGCCAGCAGCAGGACAGTTAATAATGAAAAACTGTTTTTT,CASSRTVNNEKLFF
-,-,TRBV6-2/TRBV6-3,16,TRBJ1-5,TGTGCCAGCAGTCACCCGAAGACAGGACCCCATCGACCCCAGCATTTT,CASSHPKTGPHRPQHF
few,-,TRBV6-1,13,TRBJ2-1,TGTGCCAGCAGGGAGGTCGGGCGTGTGGAGCAGTTCTTC,CASREVGRVEQFF
few,-,TRBV5-5,16,TRBJ2-5,TGTGCCAGCAGCTCCCCGAAGGGACCACCTCAGGTGACCCAGTACTTC,CASSSPKGPPQVTQYF
many,-,TRBV7-2,15,TRBJ2-3,TGTGCCAGCAGCTCCTTAGCGGCTAGCACAGATACGCAGTATTTT,CASSSLAASTDTQYF
few,-,TRBV10-3,10,TRBJ1-1,TGTGCCATCAGGAACAGAGAAGCTTTCTTT,CAIRNREAFF
many,TRBD1,TRBV28,14,TRBJ1-4,TGTGCCAGCAGTTTGAACAGGGGGGCTACAAAACTGTTTTTT,CASSLNRGATKLFF
many,-,TRBV6-6,13,TRBJ2-7,TGTGCCAGCAGTTACTCGATCCCCGGCGAGCAGTACTTC,CASSYSIPGEQYF
many,TRBD1,TRBV5-1,15,TRBJ2-5,TGCGCCAGCAGCTTGACCACCGGGACAGAAGAGACCCAGTACTTC,CASSLTTGTEETQYF